This T cell receptor beta chain was identified during a study of cytomegalovirus exposure and HLA in healthy donors (dated by TCRdb to 2017 to 2019). In the study overall: According to an earlier analysis of a few hundred of the donors, roughly 180 million T cells yielded 117 million unique TCR beta sequences and around 300 Gb of sequence data. On average, around 240,000 unique TCR beta nucleotide sequences were sequenced per donor among roughly 430 genotyped donors of the cohort, with about 17% of those sequences being non-productive. Every repertoire in the discovery cohort had been generated on one and the same sequencing platform. To predict cytomegalovirus infection status, the study brought together high-throughput TCR immunosequencing, statistical association of individual TCRs with disease status, and machine learning. The study aimed to test whether signatures of past pathogen exposure could be identified by cataloging public T cell receptors. An earlier analysis of several hundred of the donors used high-throughput TCR beta sequencing to judge whether each TCR beta V gene segment behaved as functional or pseudogenic. Alongside the repertoire data, information on donor age, sex, ethnicity and CMV serostatus was compiled. Class I and class II HLA loci were covered by the typing at four-digit resolution. Typing coverage differed by locus: A, B, C, DRB1 and DQB1 were typed in about 629-630 donors, DQA1 in approximately 520, DPA1 in 600 to 610, and DPB1 in roughly 470. In a later analysis, previously published TCR beta repertoires from more than 500 donors were re-analyzed and high-resolution HLA genotyping was added so that TCR occurrence patterns could be studied. Genome-wide SNP genotypes for about 65% of the 666 donors were used in a later genetic analysis, which treated that subset as a discovery cohort. The study profiled the T cell repertoires of some 610 subjects by immunosequencing and related them to cytomegalovirus serostatus. About 300 gigabases of sequencing data and approximately 85 million unique TCR sequences were included in an early release covering about 620 HLA-typed donors. Four or five DR-DQ haplotypes were handled as single units for association and clustering because linkage in the cohort was strong. The genetic ancestry cluster associated with self-reported Caucasian donors included 65% to 90% of the roughly 400 genotyped donors. In the later analysis, no new phenotypic data were used to find candidate immune exposures; instead, reliance was placed on TCR beta sequences and their occurrence across donors. In addition to the first cohort of about 650 subjects, a separate validation cohort of 120 different subjects was used. The investigation overall reported the following: Most CMV-associated TCR beta chains appeared to be HLA-restricted in a later analysis, and the HLA associations seemed to be driven largely by CMV exposure. In a later analysis, the rate of TCR association differed among HLA loci, with DRB1 alleles having the most associated TCRs and HLA-C alleles having the fewest. Because HLA typing was unavailable for some donors at each locus, only the typed subset was used in association tests. Linkage disequilibrium might explain the correlated functional status among segregating V segments, but an unknown experimental factor could not be ruled out. The 87-base-pair reads could not distinguish some IMGT-functional V segments, including TRBV6-2 and TRBV6-3, so those segments were excluded. A later genetic analysis associated a missense DCLRE1C variant with V-gene and J-gene trimming of TCR beta chains, and an independent cohort replicated the association. The only immune exposure information available for the cohort was CMV serostatus. Over 15 rarely observed V segments, including chromosome 9 orphons, were excluded from the earlier analysis of a few hundred of the donors because counts were too low. The sequencing pipeline was judged likely to have produced a cluster of highly shared sequence variants as a technical artifact. Roughly uniform sequencing depth across donors was assumed in presence/absence analyses, although this assumption may not hold. Broadly in line with IMGT annotations, most TCR beta V segments showed up in productive rearrangements about 87% or about 30% of the time in an earlier analysis of under 700 of the donors. Only TCR beta chains were sequenced in this cohort, and the absence of alpha or paired-chain data limited detectable features. When HLA alleles, especially DR and DQ, strongly co-occurred, TCR associations were difficult to assign to individual alleles. Several of the top co-occurrence clusters appeared to be linked to parvovirus B19, influenza, CMV and Epstein-Barr virus, according to a later analysis. The classifier was reported to diagnose cytomegalovirus status with high specificity and sensitivity in both the original cohort and the validation cohort. In vitro tests confirmed that a few of the cytomegalovirus-associated TCR beta chains recognize cytomegalovirus antigens. At a false discovery rate of 0.05, a later analysis linked around 17,000 TCR beta sequences to specific HLA alleles. In a later genetic analysis, fewer N-insertions in productive TCRs were reported among donors in an Asian-associated ancestry cluster than the approximately 670-donor mean. A further reported finding was that TCR beta sequences accurately predicted the HLA-A and HLA-B alleles for most subjects in the first cohort. A total of 150 or so TCR beta chains were listed by the study as associated with cytomegalovirus. A later analysis found that HLA-associated TCR beta chains were more clonally expanded and had lower generation probabilities than equally common non-associated chains. Most TCR sequences were observed very rarely across donors, whereas some public TCRs were present in many individuals. The authors suggested that the approach could potentially be extended to other disease states and immunological phenotypes.

Concerning this clone itself: What this receptor recognizes is not known. No base quality values were provided; no much bigger clone lies one nucleotide off.

The CDR3 sequence holds 18 residues, the cysteine and phenylalanine included. Kept here is only the CDR3 DNA, which spans 54 bases and is read in frame from base 1. Taken from the germline V gene, the CDR1 and CDR2 loops are SGHRS and YFSETQ. V and J are truncated by 0 bases and 0 bases respectively, leaving an intervening sequence of 15 bases. In total, 630 or so healthy bone marrow donors made up the cohort. At the time of sampling, all cohort members were nominally healthy, though unrecorded immune exposures were likely present. The donor tested CMV seronegative and was one of the 352 seronegative cohort members. A peripheral blood sample was collected from each donor, and TCR beta sequencing was performed on peripheral blood mononuclear cells. The Qiagen DNeasy Blood Extraction Kit was used to extract genomic DNA from the blood cell samples. The library was made by the immunoSEQ multiplex PCR assay. For the multiplex PCR, a mixture combining 60 forward primers for TCR Vbeta segments and 13 reverse primers for TCR Jbeta segments was used. Amplification of the CDR3 region of rearranged TCR beta genes was performed with a multiplex PCR assay on genomic DNA. The Illumina HiSeq System was used to sequence the amplified TCR beta libraries as 87-base-pair reads. The study's own analysis went as follows. Across the roughly 600 repertoires, a later analysis counted 78 million or so unique TCR beta chains, around 10 million of which were shared by at least two donors. To remove PCR and sequencing errors, raw reads were error-corrected and collapsed into unique sequences using a nearest-neighbor algorithm that merged closely related sequences. V, D and J gene segments were assigned by aligning CDR3 sequences to IMGT reference sequences. For a sequence to be retained, a match of at least six nucleotides was required to both a V gene segment and a J gene segment. Rearrangements were classified as productive when the CDR3 lacked stop codons and remained in frame with V and J, and all other rearrangements were classified as non-productive. CDR3 was defined by IMGT convention, running from the second conserved V-encoded cysteine to the conserved J-encoded phenylalanine. The earlier analysis of roughly 590 of the donors excluded any sequence lacking an unambiguous match to a single V gene segment. In an earlier analysis of some 590 of the donors, a V segment was called functional when productive rearrangements were above 56.7%, and segregating when the standard deviation between donors exceeded 5%. To diagnose cytomegalovirus status from the catalog of TCR beta chain sequences, a statistical classification framework was built. A later analysis assigned V and J genes by comparing TCR nucleotide sequences with IMGT/GENE-DB human TR gene sequences. Using the TCRdist pipeline, a later analysis assigned CDR3 sequences along with most-parsimonious VDJ recombination scenarios. In a later analysis, each TCR beta chain was defined by its CDR3 amino acid sequence together with its V-gene family, and reads lacking a unique V-gene family were excluded. In a later analysis, several hundred highly shared, low-generation-probability nucleotide sequences were removed to address suspected cross-contamination and a sequencing artifact. A later analysis calculated a clonal expansion index for each public chain from normalized within-repertoire ranks of inferred template counts. Generation probabilities in a later analysis came from a VDJ recombination model fitted to out-of-frame rearrangements, and those results were checked against IGoR. In a later analysis, TCR-TCR, TCR-HLA and TCR-CMV co-occurrence was scored with hypergeometric tests, and a repertoire-size bias correction was applied to TCR pairs. A later analysis estimated false discovery rates by permuting HLA or CMV assignments 20 times. In a later analysis, co-occurring TCRs were grouped with DBSCAN, and TCRdist sequence similarity was added when clustering was performed within HLA-allele-positive subsets. For co-occurrence clustering, repertoires with fewer than 30,000 or more than 120,000 public chains were excluded, along with roughly 5 repertoires with anomalous nucleotide sharing. Drawn from immuneACCESS, this table holds only the in-frame rearrangements with V and J called that TCRdb kept. Clones are partly lost; checked studies trace under half to an unresolved V gene and leave the rest unexplained. D and trimming come from the DNA, and the V and J calls and clone size come from that table. In this sample the table shows 100,000 to 150,000 clones, less than 80% of which occur a single time. The ten most abundant clones make up 1.9% of the sample.

Sequencing was performed on PBMCs. The rearranged segments are TRBV5-1 and TRBJ2-2; TRBD1 might be the D gene, on 5 matching bases. The sequence was obtained from a man aged 50 to 59 in good health and CMV-seronegative. The nucleotide sequence is TGCGCCAGCAGCTTGGCTGGCAGGGCTTCCGCGAACACCGGGGAGCTGTTTTTT. Its protein product is CASSLAGRASANTGELFF.